This TCR beta chain was identified in a study of cytomegalovirus exposure and HLA in healthy donors. Study-wide results and caveats: In terms of immune exposure information, only CMV serostatus was available.

V lost 5 bases and J 8 bases, leaving 9 bases between the germline ends. The CDR3 contains 11 residues. Germline values: CDR1 SNHLY, CDR2 FYNNEI. This PCR relied on a set of 60 Vbeta primers and 13 Jbeta primers. The authors' processing: In a later analysis, of some 80 million unique beta chains, roughly 9.9 million appeared in at least two donors. Profiled with immunoSEQ multiplex PCR; TCRdb holds only in-frame clones, not every one. The V and J calls and the clone size are those of that table, but D and trimming were determined from the DNA. The sample shows roughly 160,000 clones, roughly 79% of them seen only once. This clone has a single count. The antigen is unknown.

The chain uses TRBV2 and TRBJ1-2; no clear D. The source of this sequence is a woman aged 45-65 years in good health and CMV-seropositive. Source material: PBMCs. The CDR3 bases are TGTGCCAGCAGTATGGAGGGCGGCTACACCTTC. Translated, it gives CASSMEGGYTF.